The 4 T cell receptor beta chains below come from one sample, sequenced in a study of blood T cell repertoires in COVID-19. Some clones are missing from TCRdb's copy, which holds only in-frame ones; the method was immunoSEQ multiplex PCR. The profile shows 150,000 or so clones, roughly 80% of them singletons. Source material: peripheral blood. The receptors shown here come from an elderly woman with acute or convalescent COVID-19.

V and J are TRBV9 and TRBJ2-7, with 7 bases that match TRBD2. The V gene's germline CDR1 is SGDLS and CDR2 YYNGEE. This CDR3 has 16 residues. V lost 4 bases, J lost 4 bases, and 14 bases stayed unmatched. CDR3 residues: CASSPTLAGAGYEQYF. CDR3 coding DNA: TGTGCCAGCAGCCCTACTCTTGCGGGAGCAGGGTACGAGCAGTACTTC.

The chain employs TRBV7-2 and TRBJ2-1; TRBD1 matches at 10 bases. J lost 6 bases, V lost 5 bases, and 7 bases had no gene match. The germline gives CDR1 SGHTA, CDR2 FQGNSA. The CDR3 consists of 15 residues. The CDR3 DNA reads TGTGCCAGCAGCCAACGACAGGGGGCTGGCAATGAGCAGTTCTTC. This encodes CASSQRQGAGNEQFF.

The chain has TRBV5-1 and TRBJ2-7; D not certain. Trimming stripped 1 base from V and 7 bases from J, with 9 bases between. The germline V gene has CDR1 SGHRS and CDR2 YFSETQ. The CDR3 has 12 amino acids. CDR3 sequence: CASSLNTREQYF. The CDR3 DNA sequence: TGCGCCAGCAGCTTGAATACGAGGGAGCAGTACTTC.

The genes are TRBV6-1 and TRBJ2-6; TRBD1 matches at 8 bases. The CDR3 runs to 17 residues. V lost 7 bases to trimming and J lost 0 bases; unmatched junction nucleotides: 8. From germline, CDR1 is MNHNS and CDR2 SASEGT. The CDR3 loop reads CASNDRGGVSGANVLTF. The CDR3 region has the DNA TGTGCCAGCAATGACAGGGGTGGAGTCTCTGGGGCCAACGTCCTGACTTTC.